The rows below give T cell receptor beta chains drawn from one sample of a study of T cells expressing NK-cell markers. TCRdb reanalyzed the 5' RACE reads, giving one entry per CDR3 protein sequence and no DNA. The sample's table shows 200,000 to 300,000 distinct CDR3 sequences. The specimen was blood T cells: a sorted CD56 or NKG2C T cell subset, CD4+ or CD8+ T cells, or bulk PBMC T cells (not recorded which). The source of these receptors is a woman between 18 and 70 years old in good health. Both conserved end residues are part of each CDR3. Each record gives: CDR3 protein, J gene, V gene.

CDR3aa: CASRETSGPYNEQFF
j_gene: TRBJ2-1
v_gene: TRBV5-4

CDR3aa: CASSYPRGSYNEQFF
j_gene: TRBJ2-1
v_gene: TRBV6-5

CDR3aa: CASSLLATLNTEAFF
j_gene: TRBJ1-1
v_gene: TRBV5-1

CDR3aa: CASSYGTDTQYF
j_gene: TRBJ2-3
v_gene: TRBV5-1

CDR3aa: CASSYGAGTGVYNEQFF
j_gene: TRBJ2-1
v_gene: TRBV6-5

CDR3aa: CASSFWTGSNTGELFF
j_gene: TRBJ2-2
v_gene: TRBV7-9

CDR3aa: CSAWPGLGNTGELFF
j_gene: TRBJ2-2
v_gene: TRBV20-1

CDR3aa: CASSLRLRAQPQHF
j_gene: TRBJ1-5
v_gene: TRBV7-2

CDR3aa: CSAPTERRTDTQYF
j_gene: TRBJ2-3
v_gene: TRBV20-1

CDR3aa: CATGGGAVYNEQFF
j_gene: TRBJ2-1
v_gene: TRBV27

CDR3aa: CASSQSGTTGNTIYF
j_gene: TRBJ1-3
v_gene: TRBV4-1

CDR3aa: CASSQDLAGNTEAFF
j_gene: TRBJ1-1
v_gene: TRBV4-3

CDR3aa: CSARPGLAGVVQYF
j_gene: TRBJ2-4
v_gene: TRBV20-1